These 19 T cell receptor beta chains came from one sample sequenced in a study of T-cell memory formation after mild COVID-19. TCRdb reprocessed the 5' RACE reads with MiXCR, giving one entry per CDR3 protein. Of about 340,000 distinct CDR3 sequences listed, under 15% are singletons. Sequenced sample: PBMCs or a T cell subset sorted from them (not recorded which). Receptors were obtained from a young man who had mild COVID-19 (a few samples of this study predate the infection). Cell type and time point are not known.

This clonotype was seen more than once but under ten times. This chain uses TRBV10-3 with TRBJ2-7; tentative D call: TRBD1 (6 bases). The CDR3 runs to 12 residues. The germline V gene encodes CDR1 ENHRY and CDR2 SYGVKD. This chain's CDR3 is CEGHRTEYEQYV. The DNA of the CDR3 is TGTGAGGGCCACAGGACAGAATACGAGCAGTACGTC.

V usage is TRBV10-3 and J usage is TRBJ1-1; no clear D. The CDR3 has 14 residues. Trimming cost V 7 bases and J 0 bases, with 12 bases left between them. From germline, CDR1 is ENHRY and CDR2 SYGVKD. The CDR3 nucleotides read TGTGCCATCATGGAAGGTGGGCTGAACACTGAAGCTTTCTTT. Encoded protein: CAIMEGGLNTEAFF.

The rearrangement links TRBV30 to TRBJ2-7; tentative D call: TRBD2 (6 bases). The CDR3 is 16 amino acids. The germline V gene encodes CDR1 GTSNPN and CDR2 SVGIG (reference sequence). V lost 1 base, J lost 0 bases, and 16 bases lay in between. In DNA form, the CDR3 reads TGTGCCTGGAGTGATTGGGGGGATAAAAGCTCCTACGAGCAGTACTTC. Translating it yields CAWSDWGDKSSYEQYF.

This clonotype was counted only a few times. CDR3 sequence (DNA): TGCGCCAGCAGCCAAGCGTCTCTACAGGGTCGTGAGGCTTTCTTT. Protein sequence: CASSQASLQGREAFF. J is TRBJ1-1 and V is TRBV4-1; D perhaps matches TRBD1 (6 bases). The CDR3 consists of 15 residues. Trimming shortened V by 1 base and J by 11 bases, and 20 bases separated the two germline ends. Germline V CDR1 and CDR2: MGHRA, YSYEKL.

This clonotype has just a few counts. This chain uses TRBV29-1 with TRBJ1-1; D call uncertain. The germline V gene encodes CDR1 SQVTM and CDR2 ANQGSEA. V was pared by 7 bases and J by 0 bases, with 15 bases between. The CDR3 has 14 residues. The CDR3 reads CSAGVMGMNTEAFF. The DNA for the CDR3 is TGCAGCGCCGGGGTGATGGGAATGAACACTGAAGCTTTCTTT.

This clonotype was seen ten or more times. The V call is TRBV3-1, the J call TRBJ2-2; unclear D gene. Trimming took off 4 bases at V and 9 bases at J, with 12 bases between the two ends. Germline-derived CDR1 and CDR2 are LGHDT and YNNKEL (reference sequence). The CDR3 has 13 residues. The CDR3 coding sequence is TGTGCCAGCAGCCCGGACCCCCGCCGGGAGCTGTTTTTT. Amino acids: CASSPDPRRELFF.

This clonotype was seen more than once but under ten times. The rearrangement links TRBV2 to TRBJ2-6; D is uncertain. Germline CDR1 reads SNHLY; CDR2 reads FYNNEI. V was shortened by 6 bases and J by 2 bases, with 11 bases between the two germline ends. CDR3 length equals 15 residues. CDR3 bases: TGTGCCAGCAGGGCTTCAAAGGCTGGGGCCAACGTCCTGACTTTC. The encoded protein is CASRASKAGANVLTF.

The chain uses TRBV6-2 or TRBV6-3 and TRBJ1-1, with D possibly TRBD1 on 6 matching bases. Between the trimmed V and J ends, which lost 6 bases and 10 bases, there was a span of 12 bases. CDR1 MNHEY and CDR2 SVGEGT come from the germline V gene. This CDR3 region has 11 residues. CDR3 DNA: TGTGCCAGCAGACAGGGTACGGGAGCTTTCTTT. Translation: CASRQGTGAFF.

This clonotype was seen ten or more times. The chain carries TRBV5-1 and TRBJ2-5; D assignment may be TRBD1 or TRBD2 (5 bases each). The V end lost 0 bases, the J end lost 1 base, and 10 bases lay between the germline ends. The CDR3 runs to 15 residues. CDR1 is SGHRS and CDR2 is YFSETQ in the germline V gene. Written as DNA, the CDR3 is TGCGCCAGCAGCTTGGCCGGTGGGGGCCAAGAGACCCAGTACTTC. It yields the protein CASSLAGGGQETQYF.

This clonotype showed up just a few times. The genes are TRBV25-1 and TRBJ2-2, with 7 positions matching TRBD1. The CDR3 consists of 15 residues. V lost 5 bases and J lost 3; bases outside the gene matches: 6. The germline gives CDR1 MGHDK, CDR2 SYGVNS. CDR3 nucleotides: TGTGCCAGCAGTCACGGACAGGCCTACACCGGGGAGCTGTTTTTT. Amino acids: CASSHGQAYTGELFF. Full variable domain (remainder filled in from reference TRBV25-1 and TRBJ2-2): EADIYQTPRYLVIGTGKKITLECSQTMGHDKMYWYQQDPGMELHLIHYSYGVNSTEKGDLSSESTVSRIRTEHFPLTLESARPSHTSQYLCASSHGQAYTGELFFGEGSRLTVL.

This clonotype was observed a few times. The DNA of the CDR3 is TGTGCCAGAAGCCACCGGGACAGTCTCTATAGCAATCAGCCCCAGCATTTT. It specifies CARSHRDSLYSNQPQHF. The chain links TRBV5-3 to TRBJ1-5; 7 bases are shared with TRBD1. TRBV5-3 falls under the ORF class, with uncertain function. V was pared by 4 bases and J by 0 bases, with 10 bases of the junction left unmatched. The CDR3 spans 17 residues.

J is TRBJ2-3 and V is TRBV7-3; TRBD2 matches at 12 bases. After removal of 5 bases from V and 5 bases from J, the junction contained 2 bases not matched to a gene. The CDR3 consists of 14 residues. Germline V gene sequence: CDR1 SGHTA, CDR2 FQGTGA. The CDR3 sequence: CASSVGLAGDTQYF. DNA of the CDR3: TGTGCCAGCAGCGTGGGACTAGCGGGAGATACGCAGTATTTT. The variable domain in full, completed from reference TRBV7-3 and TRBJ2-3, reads GAGVSQTPSNKVTEKGKYVELRCDPISGHTALYWYRQSLGQGPEFLIYFQGTGAADDSGLPNDRFFAVRPEGSVSTLKIQRTERGDSAVYLCASSVGLAGDTQYFGPGTRLTVL.

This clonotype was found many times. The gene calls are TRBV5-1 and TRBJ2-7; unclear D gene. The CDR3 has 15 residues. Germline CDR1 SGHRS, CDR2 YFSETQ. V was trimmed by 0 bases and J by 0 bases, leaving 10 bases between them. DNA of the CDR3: TGCGCCAGCAGCTTGGATTCGTCCGGCTCCTACGAGCAGTACGTC. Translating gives CASSLDSSGSYEQYV.

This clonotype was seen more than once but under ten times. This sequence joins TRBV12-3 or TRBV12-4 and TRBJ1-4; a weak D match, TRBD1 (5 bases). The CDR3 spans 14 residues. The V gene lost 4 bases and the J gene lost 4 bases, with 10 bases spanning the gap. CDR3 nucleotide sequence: TGTGCCAGCAGTTCCGGGACGGTTAATGAAAAACTGTTTTTT. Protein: CASSSGTVNEKLFF.

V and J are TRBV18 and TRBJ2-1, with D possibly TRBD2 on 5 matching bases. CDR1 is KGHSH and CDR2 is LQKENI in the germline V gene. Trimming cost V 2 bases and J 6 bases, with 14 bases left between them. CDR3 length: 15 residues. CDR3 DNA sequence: TGTGCCAGCTCACCAGGACTCAGTTCGTTCAATGAGCAGTTCTTC. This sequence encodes CASSPGLSSFNEQFF.

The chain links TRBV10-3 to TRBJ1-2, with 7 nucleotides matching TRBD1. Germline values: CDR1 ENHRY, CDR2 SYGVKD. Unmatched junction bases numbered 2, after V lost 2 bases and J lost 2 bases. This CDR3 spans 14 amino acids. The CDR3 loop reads CAISETQGNYGYTF. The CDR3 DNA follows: TGTGCCATCAGTGAGACACAGGGGAACTATGGCTACACCTTC.

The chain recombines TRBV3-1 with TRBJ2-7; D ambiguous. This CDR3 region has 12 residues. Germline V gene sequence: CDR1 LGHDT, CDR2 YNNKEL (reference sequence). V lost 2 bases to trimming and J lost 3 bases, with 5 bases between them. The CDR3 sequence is CASSQNNYEQYF. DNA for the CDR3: TGTGCCAGCAGCCAAAATAACTACGAGCAGTACTTC.

In DNA, the CDR3 is TGCAGTGCTAGTTCCGGGGGGTTTAACACCGGGGAGCTGTTTTTT. Translation: CSASSGGFNTGELFF. V gene TRBV20-1 combines with J gene TRBJ2-2; 7 nucleotides align to TRBD2. The germline CDR1 and CDR2 sequences are DFQATT and SNEGSKA (reference sequence). The CDR3 covers 15 residues. V lost 3 bases, J lost 2 bases, and 6 bases stayed unmatched.

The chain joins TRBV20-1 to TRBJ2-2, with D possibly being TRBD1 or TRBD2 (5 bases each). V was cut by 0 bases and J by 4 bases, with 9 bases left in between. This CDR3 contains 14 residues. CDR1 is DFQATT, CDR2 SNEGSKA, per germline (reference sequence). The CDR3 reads CSARDLRGTGELFF. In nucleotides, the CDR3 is TGCAGTGCTAGAGATCTGAGGGGCACCGGGGAGCTGTTTTTT.